This paragraph reports one TCR beta chain. Its cognate antigen is unknown. Germline V lookup: CDR1 WSHSY, CDR2 SAAADI. The V and J ends lost 6 bases and 6 bases, in that order; junction bases with no gene match: 11. The CDR3 has 15 residues. This sample is drawn from a study of cytomegalovirus exposure and HLA in healthy donors. Study at large: There were fewer than 500 genotyped donors. Of these, roughly 86% fell in the genetic ancestry cluster associated with self-reported Caucasian donors.

A multiplex PCR was run with 60 Vbeta primers and 13 Jbeta primers. Per the authors' pipeline: Later, an analysis found about 77 million unique TCR beta chains, and 8.5 million to 12 million of these were shared. Assay: immunoSEQ multiplex PCR; the TCRdb copy retains only in-frame clones and omits some. V and J calls and clone size are given by that table; D and trimming were obtained from the DNA. The sample lists tens of thousands of clones; more than 75% were seen once. General study results and limits: Associated with cytomegalovirus, according to the listing, were around 160 TCR beta chains.

This sequence was found in a male donor in good health and CMV-seropositive. The sample comprised PBMCs. The V and J genes are TRBV10-2 and TRBJ2-7, with 10 bases matching TRBD2. CDR3 DNA sequence: TGCGCCAGCAGGTATCAGGCTAGCGGGAGTCCCGAGCAGTACTTC. Translated: CASRYQASGSPEQYF.